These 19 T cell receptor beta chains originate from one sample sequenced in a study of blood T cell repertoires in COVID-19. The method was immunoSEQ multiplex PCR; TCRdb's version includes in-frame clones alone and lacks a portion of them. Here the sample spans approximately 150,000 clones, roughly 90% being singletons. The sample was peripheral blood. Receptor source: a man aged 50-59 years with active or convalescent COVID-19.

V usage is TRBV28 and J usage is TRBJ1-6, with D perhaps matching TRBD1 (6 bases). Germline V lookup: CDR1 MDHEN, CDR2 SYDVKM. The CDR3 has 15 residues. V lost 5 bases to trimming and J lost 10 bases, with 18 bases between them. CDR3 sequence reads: CASSPPGHIGSPLHF. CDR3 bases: TGTGCCAGCAGTCCACCGGGACATATAGGGTCACCCCTCCACTTT.

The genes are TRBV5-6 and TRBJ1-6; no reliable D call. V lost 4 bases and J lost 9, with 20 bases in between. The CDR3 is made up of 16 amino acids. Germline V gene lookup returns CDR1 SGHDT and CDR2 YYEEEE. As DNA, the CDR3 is TGTGCCAGCAGCGAGAGTTACGTTTCCGTCGCTTCACCCCTCCACTTT. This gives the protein CASSESYVSVASPLHF. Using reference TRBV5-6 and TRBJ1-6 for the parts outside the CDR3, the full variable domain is DAGVTQSPTHLIKTRGQQVTLRCSPKSGHDTVSWYQQALGQGPQFIFQYYEEEERQRGNFPDRFSGHQFPNYSSELNVNALLLGDSALYLCASSESYVSVASPLHFGNGTRLTVT.

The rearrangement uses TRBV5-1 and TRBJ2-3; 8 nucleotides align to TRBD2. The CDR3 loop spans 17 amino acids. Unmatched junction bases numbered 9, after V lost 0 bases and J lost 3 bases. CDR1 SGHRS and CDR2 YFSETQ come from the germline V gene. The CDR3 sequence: CASSLAGGLYSTDTQYF. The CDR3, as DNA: TGCGCCAGCAGCTTGGCGGGGGGGCTTTATAGTACAGATACGCAGTATTTT. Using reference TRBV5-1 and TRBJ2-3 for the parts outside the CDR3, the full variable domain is KAGVTQTPRYLIKTRGQQVTLSCSPISGHRSVSWYQQTPGQGLQFLFEYFSETQRNKGNFPGRFSGRQFSNSRSEMNVSTLELGDSALYLCASSLAGGLYSTDTQYFGPGTRLTVL.

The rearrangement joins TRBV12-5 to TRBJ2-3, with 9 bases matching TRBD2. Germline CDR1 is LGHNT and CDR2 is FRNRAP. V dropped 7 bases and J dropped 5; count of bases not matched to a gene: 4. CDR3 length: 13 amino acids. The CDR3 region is CASELAGLDTQYF. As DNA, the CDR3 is TGTGCTAGTGAGCTAGCGGGATTAGATACGCAGTATTTT.

The CDR3 protein is CASSTSGTDTQYF. DNA for the CDR3: TGTGCCAGCAGTACTAGCGGAACAGATACGCAGTATTTT. This chain uses TRBV6-5 with TRBJ2-3; 8 positions match TRBD2. V gave up 5 bases and J gave up 3 bases; unmatched junction bases: 1. The CDR3 has 13 residues. Germline loops: CDR1 MNHEY, CDR2 SVGAGI.

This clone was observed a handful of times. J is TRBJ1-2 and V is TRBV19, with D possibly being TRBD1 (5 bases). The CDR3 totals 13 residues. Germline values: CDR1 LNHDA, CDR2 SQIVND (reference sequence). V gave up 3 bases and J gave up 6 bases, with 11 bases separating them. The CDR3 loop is CASSILGRDGYTF. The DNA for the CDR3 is TGTGCCAGTAGTATTTTGGGGCGTGATGGCTACACCTTC.

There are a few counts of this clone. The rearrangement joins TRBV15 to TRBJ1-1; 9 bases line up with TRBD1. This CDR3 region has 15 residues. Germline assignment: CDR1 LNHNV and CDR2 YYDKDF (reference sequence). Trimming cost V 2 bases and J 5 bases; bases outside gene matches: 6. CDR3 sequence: CATSRTTGQGTEAFF. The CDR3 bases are TGTGCCACCAGCAGAACTACGGGACAGGGAACTGAAGCTTTCTTT.

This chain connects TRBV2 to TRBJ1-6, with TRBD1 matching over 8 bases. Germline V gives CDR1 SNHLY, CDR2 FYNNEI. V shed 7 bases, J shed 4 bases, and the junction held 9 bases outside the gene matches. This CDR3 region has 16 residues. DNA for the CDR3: TGTGCCAGCACATCCCAGGGGGCCGCATATAATTCACCCCTCCACTTT. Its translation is CASTSQGAAYNSPLHF.

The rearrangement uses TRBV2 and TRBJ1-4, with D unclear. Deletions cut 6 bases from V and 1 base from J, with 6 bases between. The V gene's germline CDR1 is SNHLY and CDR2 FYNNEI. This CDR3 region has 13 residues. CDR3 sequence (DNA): TGTGCCAGCAGGGCACAAACTAATGAAAAACTGTTTTTT. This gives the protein CASRAQTNEKLFF.

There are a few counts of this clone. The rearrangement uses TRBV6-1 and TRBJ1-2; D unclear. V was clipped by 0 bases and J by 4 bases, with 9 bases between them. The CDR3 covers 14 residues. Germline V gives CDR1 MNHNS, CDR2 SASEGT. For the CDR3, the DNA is TGTGCCAGCAGTGAAGCGCGTAACAGCTATGGCTACACCTTC. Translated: CASSEARNSYGYTF.

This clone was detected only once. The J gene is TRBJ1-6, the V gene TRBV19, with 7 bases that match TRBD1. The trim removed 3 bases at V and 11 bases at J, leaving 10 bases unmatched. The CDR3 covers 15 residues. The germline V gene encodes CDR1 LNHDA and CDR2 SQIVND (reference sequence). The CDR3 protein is CASSIGQGDSTPLHF. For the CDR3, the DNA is TGTGCCAGTAGTATTGGGCAGGGGGACTCGACACCCCTCCACTTT.

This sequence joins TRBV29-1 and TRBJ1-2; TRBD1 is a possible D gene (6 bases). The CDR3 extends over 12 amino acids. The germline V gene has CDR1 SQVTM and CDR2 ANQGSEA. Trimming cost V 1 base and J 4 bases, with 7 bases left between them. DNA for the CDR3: TGCAGCGTTGAAGGGACAGTCTATGGCTACACCTTC. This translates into CSVEGTVYGYTF.

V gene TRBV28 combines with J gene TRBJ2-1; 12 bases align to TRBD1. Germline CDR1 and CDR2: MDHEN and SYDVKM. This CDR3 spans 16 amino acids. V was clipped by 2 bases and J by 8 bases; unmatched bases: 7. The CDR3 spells CASSLTGTGGYDEQFF. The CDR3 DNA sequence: TGTGCCAGCAGTTTAACCGGGACAGGGGGCTATGATGAGCAGTTCTTC.

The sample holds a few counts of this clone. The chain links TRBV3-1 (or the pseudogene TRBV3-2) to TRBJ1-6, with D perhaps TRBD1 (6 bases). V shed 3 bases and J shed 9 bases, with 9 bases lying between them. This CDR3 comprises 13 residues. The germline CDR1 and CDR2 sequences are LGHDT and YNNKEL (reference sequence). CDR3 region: CASSQGAASPLHF. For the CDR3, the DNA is TGTGCCAGCAGCCAGGGGGCAGCTTCACCCCTCCACTTT.

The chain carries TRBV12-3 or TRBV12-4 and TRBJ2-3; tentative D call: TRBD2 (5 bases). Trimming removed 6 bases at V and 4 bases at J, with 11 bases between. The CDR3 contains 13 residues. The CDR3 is CASSNSAADTQYF. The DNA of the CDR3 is TGTGCCAGCAGCAACTCAGCGGCAGATACGCAGTATTTT.

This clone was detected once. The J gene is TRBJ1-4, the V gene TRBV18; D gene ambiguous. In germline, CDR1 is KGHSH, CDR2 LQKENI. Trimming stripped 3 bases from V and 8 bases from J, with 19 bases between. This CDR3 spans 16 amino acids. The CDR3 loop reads CASSPPAGGVREKLFF. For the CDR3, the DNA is TGTGCCAGCTCACCCCCGGCTGGCGGGGTACGAGAAAAACTGTTTTTT.

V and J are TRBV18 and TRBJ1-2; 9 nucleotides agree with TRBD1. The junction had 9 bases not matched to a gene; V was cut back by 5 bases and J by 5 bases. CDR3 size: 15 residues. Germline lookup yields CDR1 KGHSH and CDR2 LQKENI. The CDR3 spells CASSSGTGFSYGYTF. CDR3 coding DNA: TGTGCCAGCTCATCCGGGACAGGGTTTTCGTATGGCTACACCTTC.

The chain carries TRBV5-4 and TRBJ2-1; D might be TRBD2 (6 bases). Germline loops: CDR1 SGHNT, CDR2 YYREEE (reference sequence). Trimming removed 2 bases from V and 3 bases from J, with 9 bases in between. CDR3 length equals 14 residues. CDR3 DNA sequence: TGTGCCAGCAGCTTTGGGGGGAACTACAATGAGCAGTTCTTC. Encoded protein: CASSFGGNYNEQFF. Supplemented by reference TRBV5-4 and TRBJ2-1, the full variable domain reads ETGVTQSPTHLIKTRGQQVTLRCSSQSGHNTVSWYQQALGQGPQFIFQYYREEENGRGNFPPRFSGLQFPNYSSELNVNALELDDSALYLCASSFGGNYNEQFFGPGTRLTVL.

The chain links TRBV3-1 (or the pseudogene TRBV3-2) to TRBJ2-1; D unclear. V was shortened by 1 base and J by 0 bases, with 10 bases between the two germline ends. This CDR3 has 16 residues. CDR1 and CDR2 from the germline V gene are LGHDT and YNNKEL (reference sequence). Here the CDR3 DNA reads TGTGCCAGCAGCCAAGCATACTCGAGCTCCTACAATGAGCAGTTCTTC. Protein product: CASSQAYSSSYNEQFF.